One sample yielded the 4 T cell receptor beta chains listed below, sequenced in a study of blood T cell repertoires in COVID-19. TCRdb's copy holds only in-frame clones and misses some; the assay was immunoSEQ multiplex PCR. The sample has hundreds of thousands of clones, 86% seen once. Sequencing was performed on PBMCs or T cells enriched from blood (not recorded which). These receptors were collected from a woman aged 50 to 60 who had recovered from COVID-19.

CDR3 residues: CASSSTGANSPLHF. CDR3 nucleotides: TGTGCCAGCAGCTCCACAGGGGCCAATTCACCCCTCCACTTT. This chain connects TRBV7-9 to TRBJ1-6; 7 nucleotides line up with TRBD1. V lost 4 bases, J lost 7 bases, and 4 bases stayed unmatched. Germline CDR1 SEHNR, CDR2 FQNEAQ (reference sequence). The CDR3 covers 14 residues. Looking up the rest from reference TRBV7-9 and TRBJ1-6 gives the full variable domain: DTGVSQNPRHKITKRGQNVTFRCDPISEHNRLYWYRQTLGQGPEFLTYFQNEAQLEKSRLLSDRFSAERPKGSFSTLEIQRTEQGDSAMYLCASSSTGANSPLHFGNGTRLTVT.

The V call is TRBV5-4, the J call TRBJ1-2; 7 positions match TRBD1. J was trimmed by 8 bases and V by 3 bases; bases with no gene match: 10. The CDR3 has 14 residues. Germline V gives CDR1 SGHNT, CDR2 YYREEE (reference sequence). Here the CDR3 reads CASSWEATGLGYTF. CDR3 DNA: TGTGCCAGCAGCTGGGAGGCGACAGGGCTGGGCTACACCTTC. Filled out from reference TRBV5-4 and TRBJ1-2, the complete variable domain reads ETGVTQSPTHLIKTRGQQVTLRCSSQSGHNTVSWYQQALGQGPQFIFQYYREEENGRGNFPPRFSGLQFPNYSSELNVNALELDDSALYLCASSWEATGLGYTFGSGTRLTVV.

The chain has TRBV5-5 and TRBJ1-1, with D unresolved. Per the germline V gene, CDR1 is SGHKS and CDR2 is YYEKEE (reference sequence). V was pared by 2 bases and J by 0 bases, with 11 bases between. The CDR3 extends over 15 amino acids. CDR3 region: CASSFVGELNTEAFF. The CDR3 DNA reads as TGTGCCAGCAGCTTCGTCGGAGAACTGAACACTGAAGCTTTCTTT.

The chain is built from TRBV2 and TRBJ2-1; 10 bases agree with TRBD2. Germline CDR1 is SNHLY and CDR2 is FYNNEI. After removal of 0 bases from V and 7 bases from J, the junction contained 12 bases not matched to a gene. CDR3 length: 18 residues. DNA for the CDR3: TGTGCCAGCAGTGAAGCTTCACGGGCTAGCGGGAGTTTAAATGAGCAGTTCTTC. It yields the protein CASSEASRASGSLNEQFF. Full variable domain (rest looked up from reference TRBV2 and TRBJ2-1): EPEVTQTPSHQVTQMGQEVILRCVPISNHLYFYWYRQILGQKVEFLVSFYNNEISEKSEIFDDQFSVERPDGSNFTLKIRSTKLEDSAMYFCASSEASRASGSLNEQFFGPGTRLTVL.